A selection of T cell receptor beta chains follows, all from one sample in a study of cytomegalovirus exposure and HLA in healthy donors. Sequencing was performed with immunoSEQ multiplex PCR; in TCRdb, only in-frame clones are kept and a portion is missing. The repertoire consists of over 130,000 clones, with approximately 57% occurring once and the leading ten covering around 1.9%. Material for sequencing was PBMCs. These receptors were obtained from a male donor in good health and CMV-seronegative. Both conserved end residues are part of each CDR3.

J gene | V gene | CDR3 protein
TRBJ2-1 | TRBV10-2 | CASTKEGGGEYNEQFF
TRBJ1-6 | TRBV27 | CASRQGYDSPLHF
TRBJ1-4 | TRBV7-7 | CASSAGQGINEKLFF
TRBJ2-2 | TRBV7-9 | CAHPASGTNTGELFF
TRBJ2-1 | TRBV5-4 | CASSDGLAGGNYNEQFF
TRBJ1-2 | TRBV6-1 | CASSEAGSTAGYGYTF
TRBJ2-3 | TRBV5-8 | CASSLRLITDTQYF
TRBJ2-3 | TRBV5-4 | CASSPFSGGTDTQYF
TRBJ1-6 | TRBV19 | CASSIEGRNSPLHF
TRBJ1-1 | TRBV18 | CASSLGQGGNTEAFF
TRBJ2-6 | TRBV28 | CASSPDRDGANVLTF
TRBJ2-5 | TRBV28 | CASSSSQGALETQYF
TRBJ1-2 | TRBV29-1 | CSVVQGADGYTF
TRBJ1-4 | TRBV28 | CASRGPNEKLFF
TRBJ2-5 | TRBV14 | CASSQEAGGRRMTQYF
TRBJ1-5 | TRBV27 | CASRGGRERPQHF
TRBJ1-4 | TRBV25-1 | CASSDLSPSTNEKLFF
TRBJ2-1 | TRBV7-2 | CASSLYYYNEQFF
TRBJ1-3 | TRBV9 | CASSVDRNGNTIYF
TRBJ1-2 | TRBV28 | CASSLGTAHGYTF
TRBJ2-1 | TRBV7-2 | CASSEPGQAAEQFF
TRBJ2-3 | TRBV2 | CASSDIAGGDTQYF
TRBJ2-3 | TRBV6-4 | CASSDFGGATDTQYF
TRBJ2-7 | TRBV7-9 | CSSSLAAGGIKSYEQYF
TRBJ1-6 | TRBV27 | CASSPGTRDRSYNSPLHF
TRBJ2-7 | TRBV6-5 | CASSRFSRGEQYF
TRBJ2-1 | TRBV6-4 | CASSDSYGLLTPHNEQFF